This passage covers 22 T cell receptor beta chains from one sample sequenced in a study of T cell repertoires in cytomegalovirus infection. TCRdb reprocessed the reads with MiXCR, giving one entry per CDR3 protein. The sample holds about 180,000 distinct CDR3 sequences, 17% seen once. Source material: CD8+ T cells from PBMCs. The receptors originated from a human donor in good health (CMV status not recorded). Some clones in this sample may be carry-over from other donors' samples.

This clonotype was seen more than once but under ten times. The chain uses TRBV7-8 and TRBJ2-3; D gene unclear. With 3 bases removed from V and 2 bases from J, the gap between germline ends came to 6 bases. Germline V gene sequence: CDR1 SGHVS, CDR2 FQNEAQ. This CDR3 is 13 amino acids long. The CDR3 protein is CASSFGITDTQYF. The DNA for the CDR3 is TGTGCCAGCAGCTTCGGAATCACAGATACGCAGTATTTT.

This clonotype has a single count. This sequence joins TRBV27 and TRBJ2-7; TRBD1 matches at 12 bases. Losses at the gene ends were 5 bases for V and 5 bases for J; bases not matched to a gene: 10. There are 16 residues in the CDR3. CDR1 MNHEY and CDR2 SMNVEV come from the germline V gene (reference sequence). The CDR3 here is CASSLLGGTGGDEQYF. CDR3 coding DNA: TGTGCCAGCAGTCTCCTAGGGGGGACAGGGGGCGACGAGCAGTACTTC.

This clonotype showed up just a few times. J is TRBJ2-7 and V is TRBV4-3; TRBD1 agrees at 11 bases. The germline V gene encodes CDR1 LGHNA and CDR2 YSLEER. Losses at the gene ends were 4 bases for V and 6 bases for J; bases not matched to a gene: 5. CDR3 size: 14 residues. CDR3 in amino acids: CASSPGQGGSEQYF. CDR3 bases: TGCGCCAGCAGCCCGGGACAGGGGGGCAGCGAGCAGTACTTC.

The chain combines TRBV27 with TRBJ1-1, with 7 bases that match TRBD1. The V gene's germline CDR1 is MNHEY and CDR2 SMNVEV (reference sequence). There are 13 residues in the CDR3. V gave up 5 bases and J gave up 5 bases; unmatched junction bases: 5. CDR3 loop: CASSIIRGTEAFF. CDR3 DNA sequence: TGTGCCAGCAGTATAATCAGGGGGACTGAAGCTTTCTTT.

The rearrangement links TRBV6-1 to TRBJ1-5; D remains unclear. V was pared by 5 bases and J by 9 bases, with 11 bases between. The germline V gene has CDR1 MNHNS and CDR2 SASEGT. This CDR3 is built from 12 residues. The CDR3 DNA reads as TGTGCCAGCAGTCTCCAAGGCCCGCCCCAGCATTTT. This translates into CASSLQGPPQHF.

This clonotype was counted between two and nine times. The chain joins TRBV7-2 to TRBJ1-1; weak D call: TRBD1 (6 bases). With 5 bases removed from V and 5 bases from J, the gap between germline ends came to 21 bases. Germline CDR1 and CDR2: SGHTA and FQGNSA. The CDR3 has 16 amino acids. CDR3 nucleotide sequence: TGTGCCAGCAGCCTACGCGGGGGGCTTGAGGTAACTGAAGCTTTCTTT. Its protein product is CASSLRGGLEVTEAFF.

The chain uses TRBV7-2 and TRBJ2-1; 11 bases align to TRBD2. The CDR3 consists of 18 residues. Germline CDR1 SGHTA, CDR2 FQGNSA. V lost 0 bases and J lost 5; bases outside the gene matches: 9. The CDR3 spells CASSLARLAGFKDNEQFF. CDR3 sequence (DNA): TGTGCCAGCAGCTTAGCGAGACTAGCGGGGTTTAAGGACAATGAGCAGTTCTTC.

The chain employs TRBV7-9 and TRBJ2-7; 7 bases align to TRBD1. The CDR3 runs 16 residues. The V and J ends lost 6 bases and 4 bases, in that order; junction bases with no gene match: 15. CDR1 SEHNR and CDR2 FQNEAQ come from the germline V gene (reference sequence). The CDR3 DNA sequence: TGTGCCAGCAGGAAAATCGGGACGGGACAGACTTACGAGCAGTACTTC. Its protein product is CASRKIGTGQTYEQYF.

In its sample, this clonotype was seen a few times. The chain recombines TRBV6-2 or TRBV6-3 with TRBJ2-3; the match to TRBD1 covers 7 bases. The junction had 6 bases not matched to a gene; V was cut back by 0 bases and J by 0 bases. Germline CDR1 and CDR2: MNHEY and SVGEGT. This CDR3 region has 17 residues. CDR3: CASSYSPTGFSTDTQYF. CDR3 nucleotide sequence: TGTGCCAGCAGTTACTCGCCGACAGGGTTCAGCACAGATACGCAGTATTTT.

The chain recombines TRBV7-8 with TRBJ2-1, with D possibly TRBD1 on 5 matching bases. The germline V and J ends were trimmed by 0 bases and 2 bases, with 8 bases remaining between them. In germline, CDR1 is SGHVS, CDR2 FQNEAQ. The CDR3 consists of 15 residues. The CDR3 spells CASSLATGTYNEQFF. CDR3 coding DNA: TGTGCCAGCAGCTTAGCAACAGGTACCTACAATGAGCAGTTCTTC.

This clonotype was observed a handful of times. The genes are TRBV28 and TRBJ1-4; unclear D gene. The germline CDR1 and CDR2 sequences are MDHEN and SYDVKM. This CDR3 has 11 amino acids. The V gene lost 3 bases and the J gene lost 4 bases, with 0 bases spanning the gap. The DNA of the CDR3 is TGTGCCAGCAGTTTTAATGAAAAACTGTTTTTT. The encoded protein is CASSFNEKLFF. Variable domain in full (rest from reference TRBV28 and TRBJ1-4): DVKVTQSSRYLVKRTGEKVFLECVQDMDHENMFWYRQDPGLGLRLIYFSYDVKMKEKGDIPEGYSVSREKKERFSLILESASTNQTSMYLCASSFNEKLFFGSGTQLSVL.

The V gene is TRBV2, the J gene TRBJ2-2; D may match TRBD1 or TRBD2 (5 bases each). CDR3 size: 15 residues. CDR1 is SNHLY, CDR2 FYNNEI, per germline. Trimming left V 3 bases short and J 4 bases short, with 12 bases between. CDR3 region: CASSDEGQGTGELFF. The DNA for the CDR3 is TGTGCCAGCAGTGACGAGGGGCAGGGCACCGGGGAGCTGTTTTTT.

The chain employs TRBV6-2 or TRBV6-3 and TRBJ2-7, with 10 bases lining up with TRBD1. The CDR3 is 15 residues long. Germline lookup yields CDR1 MNHEY and CDR2 SVGEGT. V trimming: 6 bases; J trimming: 3 bases; junction bases outside the gene matches: 8. This CDR3 reads CASSNGQGGIYEQYF. The CDR3 region has the DNA TGTGCCAGCAGCAACGGACAGGGGGGGATCTACGAGCAGTACTTC.

Only a few counts were recorded for this clonotype. This chain links TRBV6-6 with TRBJ1-2, with D perhaps TRBD1 (6 bases). The CDR3 runs to 13 residues. Trimming took 0 bases from V and 8 from J, leaving 10 bases between them. Germline CDR1 reads MNHNY; CDR2 reads SVGAGI (reference sequence). CDR3 amino acids: CASSYSGGVGYTF. In nucleotides, the CDR3 is TGTGCCAGCAGTTACTCGGGGGGCGTAGGCTACACCTTC.

This clonotype has only a few counts. V is TRBV7-2 and J is TRBJ2-1; 9 bases are a match to TRBD2. After removal of 2 bases from V and 9 bases from J, the junction contained 5 bases not matched to a gene. CDR1 SGHTA and CDR2 FQGNSA come from the germline V gene. CDR3 length: 14 amino acids. For the CDR3, the DNA is TGTGCCAGCAGCTTACGGCTAGCGGGGCGTGAGCAGTTCTTC. It translates to CASSLRLAGREQFF.

The V gene is TRBV4-1, the J gene TRBJ1-5; D gene ambiguous. The V gene's germline CDR1 is MGHRA and CDR2 YSYEKL. Trimming left V 2 bases short and J 1 base short, with 9 bases between. The CDR3 is 15 amino acids. The chain's CDR3 is CASSQFHGSNQPQHF. The CDR3 DNA reads TGCGCCAGCAGCCAATTTCACGGGAGCAATCAGCCCCAGCATTTT.

The chain couples TRBV7-6 to TRBJ2-1, with a weak D call TRBD1 (6 bases). V was pared by 1 base and J by 2 bases, with 9 bases between. Germline CDR1 and CDR2: SGHVS and FNYEAQ. There are 15 residues in the CDR3. CDR3 nucleotides: TGTGCCAGCAGCTTAGAGGGGGATACCTACAATGAGCAGTTCTTC. Amino acid sequence: CASSLEGDTYNEQFF.

The V gene is TRBV12-3 or TRBV12-4, the J gene TRBJ2-7; 9 positions agree with TRBD1. V lost 2 bases and J lost 0; bases outside the gene matches: 8. The CDR3 runs to 17 residues. In nucleotides, the CDR3 is TGTGCCAGCAGTTTATCCCCCGGGACAGGGAGCTCCTACGAGCAGTACTTC. Protein sequence: CASSLSPGTGSSYEQYF.

This clonotype was observed a few times. This chain links TRBV4-1 with TRBJ2-3; weak D call: TRBD2 (5 bases). The germline V gene encodes CDR1 MGHRA and CDR2 YSYEKL. The CDR3 is 16 residues long. The germline V and J ends were trimmed by 1 base and 4 bases, with 15 bases remaining between them. CDR3 coding DNA: TGCGCCAGCAGCCAAGTGCGGACCCGAGGGTCAGATACGCAGTATTTT. It is translated as CASSQVRTRGSDTQYF.

The chain couples TRBV13 to TRBJ2-1; D is possibly TRBD1 or TRBD2 (5 bases each). The CDR3 is 16 residues long. Trimming removed 5 bases from V and 6 bases from J, with 20 bases in between. Germline V gives CDR1 PRHDT, CDR2 FYEKMQ (reference sequence). CDR3 bases: TGTGCCAGCAGCCCAGACGGGCAGGGAGCGGTCAATGAGCAGTTCTTC. Its translation is CASSPDGQGAVNEQFF.

This clonotype was seen only a few times. The chain has TRBV6-1 and TRBJ1-4; TRBD1 agrees at 7 bases. This CDR3 region has 15 residues. Germline trimming cut 5 bases from V and 3 bases from J; bases unmatched to any gene: 6. Germline V lookup: CDR1 MNHNS, CDR2 SASEGT. CDR3 coding DNA: TGTGCCAGCAGTTATTTGGGACAGCCTAATGAAAAACTGTTTTTT. The encoded protein is CASSYLGQPNEKLFF.

This clonotype was seen only a few times. This rearrangement joins TRBV7-2 to TRBJ1-2; D unresolved. The CDR3 consists of 19 residues. The ends were cut back, 1 base at V and 0 bases at J, with 21 bases in the middle. CDR1 is SGHTA and CDR2 is FQGNSA in the germline V gene. The chain's CDR3 is CASSLVDGSPISSNYGYTF. In nucleotides, the CDR3 is TGTGCCAGCAGCTTAGTAGATGGCAGCCCTATCTCTTCTAACTATGGCTACACCTTC.